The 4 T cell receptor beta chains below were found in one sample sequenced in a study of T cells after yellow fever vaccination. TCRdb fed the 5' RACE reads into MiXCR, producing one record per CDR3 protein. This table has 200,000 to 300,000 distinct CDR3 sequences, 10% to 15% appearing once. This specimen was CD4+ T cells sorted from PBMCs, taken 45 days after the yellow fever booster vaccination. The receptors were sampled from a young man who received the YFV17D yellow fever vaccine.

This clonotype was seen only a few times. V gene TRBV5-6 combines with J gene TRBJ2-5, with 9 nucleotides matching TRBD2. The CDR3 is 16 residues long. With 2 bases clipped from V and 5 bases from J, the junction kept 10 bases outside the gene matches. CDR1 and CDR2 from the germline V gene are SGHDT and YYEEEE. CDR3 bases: TGTGCCAGCAGCTTTCTTGGTAGCGGGGGAGGGGAGACCCAGTACTTC. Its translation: CASSFLGSGGGETQYF.

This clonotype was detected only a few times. CDR3 sequence reads: CASSLAAANTGELFF. DNA of the CDR3: TGCGCCAGCAGCTTGGCTGCGGCGAACACCGGGGAGCTGTTTTTT. The V gene is TRBV5-1, the J gene TRBJ2-2, with unresolved D. V lost 0 bases to trimming and J lost 0 bases, with 6 bases between them. CDR3 size: 15 residues. Germline V lookup: CDR1 SGHRS, CDR2 YFSETQ.

For the CDR3, the DNA is TGTGCCAGCAGCTTAGGACTCCTCGGTACAGATACGCAGTATTTT. Protein sequence: CASSLGLLGTDTQYF. The chain uses TRBV7-9 and TRBJ2-3; no reliable D call. This CDR3 contains 15 residues. Germline V lookup: CDR1 SEHNR, CDR2 FQNEAQ (reference sequence). V was shortened by 1 base and J by 3 bases, with 11 bases between the two germline ends.

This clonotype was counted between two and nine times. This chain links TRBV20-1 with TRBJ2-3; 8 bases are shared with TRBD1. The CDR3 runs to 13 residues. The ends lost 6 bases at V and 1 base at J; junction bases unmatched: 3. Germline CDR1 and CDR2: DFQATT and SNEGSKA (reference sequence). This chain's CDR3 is CSAIRGRTDTQYF. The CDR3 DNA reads TGCAGTGCAATCAGGGGGCGCACAGATACGCAGTATTTT.